The entry that follows covers one TCR beta chain sequence. Its antigen is currently not known. No per-base quality is available; no much larger clone lies one base away. The treatment or condition label, as the study defines it: allogeneic hematopoietic cell transplantation with graft depleted of TCRalphabeta T cells and CD19 B cells. The children who served as transplant recipients had been given grafts of TCRalphabeta/CD19-depleted allogeneic hematopoietic cells. These data belong to a study of T-cell reconstitution after alpha-beta-depleted transplantation in children (dated by TCRdb to the mid-2010s). Context from the whole study: The study quantitatively tracked T-cell immune reconstitution after TCRalphabeta/CD19-depleted allogeneic hematopoietic cell transplantation in children using TCR repertoire profiling.

The library came from PCR. The run used an Illumina HiSeq 2500. TCR library preparation used molecular barcoding, with unique molecular identifiers applied to normalize quantification of the TCRbeta repertoire. TCRdb's own reprocessing of the public reads used fastp at Q25 and MiXCR and kept productive beta chains. Rows merge per CDR3 protein into single entries with the most common DNA and genes. The sample table shows about 200,000 distinct CDR3 sequences, and about 7% are seen once. The top ten clones comprise less than 7% of the sample. Results and caveats for the whole study, not just this receptor: In some patients, the high TCRbeta diversity seen at day 60 was put down to recipient T cells and intrathymic progenitors that had survived conditioning. Over the following months the frequencies of hyperexpanded clones went down, and after one year T-cell counts and TCRbeta diversity were mostly credited to newly produced T cells. About two months after transplant, the apparently early recovery of alphabetaT-cell counts reportedly depended on just several hundred clones that had expanded rapidly and came from non-depleted graft cells.

Including cysteine and phenylalanine, the CDR3 has 13 amino acids. Left in the record is the CDR3 DNA by itself, 39 bases read in frame from the first base. The germline V gene supplies CDR1 SGHRS and CDR2 YFSETQ. The junction shows trimming of 1 base on V and 12 bases on J, plus 15 bases between the germline ends. The sequence links TRBV5-1 to TRBJ2-3, with the D gene uncertain. The specimen comprised PBMCs, sampled before TCRalphabeta/CD19-depleted stem cell transplant. The receptor's source is a boy aged 2 to 10 with acute lymphoblastic leukemia, due to receive a stem cell transplant. Here is the DNA: TGCGCCAGCAGCTTGTCCAATCAAGCTCGACAGTATTTT. Translation gives CASSLSNQARQYF.